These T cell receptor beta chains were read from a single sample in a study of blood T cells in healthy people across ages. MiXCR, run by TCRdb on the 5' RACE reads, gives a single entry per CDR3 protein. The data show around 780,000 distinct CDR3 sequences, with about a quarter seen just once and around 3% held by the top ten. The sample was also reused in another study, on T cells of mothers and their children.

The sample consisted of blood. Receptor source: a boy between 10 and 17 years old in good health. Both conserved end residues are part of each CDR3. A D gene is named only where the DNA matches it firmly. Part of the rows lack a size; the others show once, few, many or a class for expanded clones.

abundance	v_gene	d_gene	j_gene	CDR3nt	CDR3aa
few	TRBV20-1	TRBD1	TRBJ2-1	TGCAGTGCTTCACGACAGGGCGGGTGCAATGAGCAGTTCTTC	CSASRQGGCNEQFF
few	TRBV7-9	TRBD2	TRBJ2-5	TGTGCCAGCAGCTTCCAGCGGGGGGCGTACCAAGAGACCCAGTACTTC	CASSFQRGAYQETQYF
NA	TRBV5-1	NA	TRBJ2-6	TGCGCCAGCAGCTTTAAGGGGGGCGAGGCCAACGTCCTGACTTTC	CASSFKGGEANVLTF
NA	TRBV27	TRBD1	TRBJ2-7	TGTGCCAGCAGTTCCTATCCGGGACAGGGGGCTCACGAGCAGTACTTC	CASSSYPGQGAHEQYF
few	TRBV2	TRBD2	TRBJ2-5	TGTGCCAGCAGAGGATCTAGCGGGGGGAGAGAGACCCAGTACTTC	CASRGSSGGRETQYF
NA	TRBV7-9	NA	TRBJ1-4	TGTGCCAGCAGCTTAGGAGGCGGCAGGGCACCTAATGAAAAACTGTTTTTT	CASSLGGGRAPNEKLFF
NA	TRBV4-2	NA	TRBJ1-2	TGTGCCAGCAGCCGCACGGGAGGGCTGGCCTATGGCTACACCTTC	CASSRTGGLAYGYTF
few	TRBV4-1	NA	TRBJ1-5	TGCGCCAGCGGCCAAGAGAGGGGGGGAAGACAGCCCCAGCATTTT	CASGQERGGRQPQHF
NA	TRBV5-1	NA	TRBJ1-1	TGCGTCAGTACCTGGGGGGTCGACACTGAAGCTTTCTTT	CVSTWGVDTEAFF
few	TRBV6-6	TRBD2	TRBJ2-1	TGTGCCAGCAAGTCTAGCGGGGGCAATGAGCAGTTCTTC	CASKSSGGNEQFF
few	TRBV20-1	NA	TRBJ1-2	TGCAGTGTCACAGGGAACTATGGCTACACCTTC	CSVTGNYGYTF
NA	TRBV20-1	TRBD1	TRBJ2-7	TGCAGTGCTGGACAGGGGTTCGAGCAGTACTTC	CSAGQGFEQYF
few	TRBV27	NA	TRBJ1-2	TGTGCCACCGGAGAACGCTATGGCTACACCTTC	CATGERYGYTF
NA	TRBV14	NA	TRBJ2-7	TGTGCCAGCAGCCCCCGGGACACCCGCTCCTACGAGCAGTACTTC	CASSPRDTRSYEQYF
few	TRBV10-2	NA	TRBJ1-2	TGCGCCAGCATAGGCAGTACCTATGGCTACACCTTC	CASIGSTYGYTF
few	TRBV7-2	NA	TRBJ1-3	TGTGCCAGCAGCTGGGGTGGTTCTGGAAACACCATATATTTT	CASSWGGSGNTIYF
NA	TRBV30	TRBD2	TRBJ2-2	TGTGCCTGGGTAGCGGGCGCGAACACCGGGGAGCTGTTTTTT	CAWVAGANTGELFF
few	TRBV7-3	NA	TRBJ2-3	TGTGCCAGCAGCTTTCAGGGGTCGGCTGGGGATACGCAGTATTTT	CASSFQGSAGDTQYF
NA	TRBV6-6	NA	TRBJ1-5	TGTGCCAGCAGTTACTCGGAAGGGGTCCAGCCCCAGCATTTT	CASSYSEGVQPQHF
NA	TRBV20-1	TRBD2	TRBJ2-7	TGCAGTGCTAGTCTACCTTCTAGCGGGGGTTTGGACGAGCAGTACTTC	CSASLPSSGGLDEQYF
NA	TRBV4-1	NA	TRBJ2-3	TGCGCCAGCAGCTCCTTTCCGGATACGCAGTATTTT	CASSSFPDTQYF
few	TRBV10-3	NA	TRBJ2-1	TGTGCCATCAGTGTGCGGGACGACTCCTACAATGAGCAGTTCTTC	CAISVRDDSYNEQFF
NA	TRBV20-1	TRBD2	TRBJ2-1	TGCAGTGCGGGATCCGCGACTAGCGTCCACAATGAGCAGTTCTTC	CSAGSATSVHNEQFF
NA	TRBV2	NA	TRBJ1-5	TGTGCCAGCAGTGAATCTGGGGCAGGCAATCAGCCCCAGCATTTT	CASSESGAGNQPQHF
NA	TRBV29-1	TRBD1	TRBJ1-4	TGCAGCGGGGGACAGGGAAATGAAAAACTGTTTTTT	CSGGQGNEKLFF
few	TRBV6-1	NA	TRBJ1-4	TGTGCCAGCAGACAAGGTTCATGGACTAATGAAAAACTGTTTTTT	CASRQGSWTNEKLFF
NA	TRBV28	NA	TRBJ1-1	TGTGCCAGCAGTTCAAGGACACCTCTGAACACTGAAGCTTTCTTT	CASSSRTPLNTEAFF
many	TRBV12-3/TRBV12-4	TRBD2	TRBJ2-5	TGTGCCAGCAGCCCCCGGGGGGGCCCTGAGACCCAGTACTTC	CASSPRGGPETQYF
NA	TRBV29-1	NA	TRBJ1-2	TGCAGCGTCGCGGGGGGGCATCATGGCTACACCTTC	CSVAGGHHGYTF
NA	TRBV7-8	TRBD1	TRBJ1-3	TGTGCCAGCAGCCCCCGACAGGGCAGCTCTGGAAACACCATATATTTT	CASSPRQGSSGNTIYF
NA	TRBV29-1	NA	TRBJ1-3	TGCAGCGTTGGGGTAGCCGGCTCTGGAAACACCATATATTTT	CSVGVAGSGNTIYF
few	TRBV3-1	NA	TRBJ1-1	TGTGCCAGCAGCCCCAGCCTCTTGGGGGTGAGCACTGAAGCTTTCTTT	CASSPSLLGVSTEAFF